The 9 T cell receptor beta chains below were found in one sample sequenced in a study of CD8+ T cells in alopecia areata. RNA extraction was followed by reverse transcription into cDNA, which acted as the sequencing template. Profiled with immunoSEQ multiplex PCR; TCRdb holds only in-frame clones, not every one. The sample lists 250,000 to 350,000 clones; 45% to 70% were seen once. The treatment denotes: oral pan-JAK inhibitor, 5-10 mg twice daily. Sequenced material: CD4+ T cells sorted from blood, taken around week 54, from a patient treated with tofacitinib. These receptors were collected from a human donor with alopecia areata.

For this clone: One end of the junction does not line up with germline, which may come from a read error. CDR3 DNA sequence: TGTGTCAGCAGTGTTGGACCGAACACTGAAGCTTTCTTT. Translating gives CVSSVGPNTEAFF. The chain joins TRBV2 to TRBJ1-1; D is uncertain. CDR1 and CDR2 from the germline V gene are SNHLY and FYNNEI. This CDR3 region has 13 residues.

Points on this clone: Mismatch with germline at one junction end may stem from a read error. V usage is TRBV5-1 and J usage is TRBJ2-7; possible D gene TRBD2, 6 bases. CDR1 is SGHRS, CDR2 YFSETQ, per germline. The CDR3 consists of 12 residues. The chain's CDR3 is CASSRRGGEQYF. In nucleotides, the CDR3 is TGTGCCAGCAGCCGGCGGGGTGGGGAGCAGTACTTC.

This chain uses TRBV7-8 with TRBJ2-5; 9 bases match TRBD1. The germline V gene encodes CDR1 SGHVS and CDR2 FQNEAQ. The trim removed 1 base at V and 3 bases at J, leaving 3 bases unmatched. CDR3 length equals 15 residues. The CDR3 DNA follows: TGTGCCAGCAGCTTAGTAGGGACAGGGAAAGAGACCCAGTACTTC. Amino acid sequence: CASSLVGTGKETQYF.

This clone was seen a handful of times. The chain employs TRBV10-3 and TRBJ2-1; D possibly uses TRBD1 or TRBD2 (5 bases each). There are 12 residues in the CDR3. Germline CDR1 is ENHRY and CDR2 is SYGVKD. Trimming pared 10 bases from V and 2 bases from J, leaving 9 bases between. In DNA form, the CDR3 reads TGTGCCACCCGAGGGGCCTACAATGAGCAGTTCTTC. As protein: CATRGAYNEQFF.

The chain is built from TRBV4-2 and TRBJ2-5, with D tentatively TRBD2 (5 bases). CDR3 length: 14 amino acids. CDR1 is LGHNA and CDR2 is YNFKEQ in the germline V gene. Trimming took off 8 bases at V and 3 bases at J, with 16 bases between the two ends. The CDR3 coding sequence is TGTGCCAGCGGAGGAACAGAACTTAAAGAGACCCAGTACTTC. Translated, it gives CASGGTELKETQYF.

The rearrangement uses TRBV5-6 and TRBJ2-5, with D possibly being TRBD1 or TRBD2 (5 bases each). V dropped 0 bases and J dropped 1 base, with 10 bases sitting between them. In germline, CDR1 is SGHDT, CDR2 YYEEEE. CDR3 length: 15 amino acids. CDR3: CASSLGGQGQETQYF. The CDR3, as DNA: TGTGCCAGCAGCTTGGGAGGGCAGGGCCAAGAGACCCAGTACTTC.

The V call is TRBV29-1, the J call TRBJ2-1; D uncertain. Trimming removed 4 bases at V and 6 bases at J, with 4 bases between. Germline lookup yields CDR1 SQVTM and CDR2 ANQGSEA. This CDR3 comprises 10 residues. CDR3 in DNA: TGCAGCGTTGCCGGCAATGAGCAGTTCTTC. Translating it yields CSVAGNEQFF.

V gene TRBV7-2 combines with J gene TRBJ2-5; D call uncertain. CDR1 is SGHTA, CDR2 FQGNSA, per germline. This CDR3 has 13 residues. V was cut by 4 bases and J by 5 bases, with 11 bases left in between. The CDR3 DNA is TGTGCCAGCAGCTACAGCTCCCAGGAGACCCAGTACTTC. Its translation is CASSYSSQETQYF.

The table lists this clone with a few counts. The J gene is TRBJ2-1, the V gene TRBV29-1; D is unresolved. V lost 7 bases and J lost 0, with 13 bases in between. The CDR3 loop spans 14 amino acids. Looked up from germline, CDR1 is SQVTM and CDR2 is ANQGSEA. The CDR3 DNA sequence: TGCAGCGCCGATACCGTGGGCTCCTACAATGAGCAGTTCTTC. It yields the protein CSADTVGSYNEQFF.